This TCR beta chain was captured in a study of somatic mutations in cytotoxic T cells in rheumatoid arthritis. Germline CDR1 and CDR2: MDHEN and SYDVKM. The CDR3 has 13 amino acids. Germline trimming cut 5 bases from V and 5 bases from J; bases unmatched to any gene: 5. As regards this clone: What it binds is unknown.

General study points: The targets (antigens) of the expanded CD8+ clones were not known.

Libraries were prepared by immunoSEQ multiplex PCR; TCRdb keeps only in-frame clonotypes and omits some of them. The sample shows roughly 14,000 clones, just under 80% of them seen only once. This chain joins TRBV28 and TRBJ1-2, with 7 positions matching TRBD1. The source is an adult with rheumatoid arthritis. Input material: CD8+ T cells sorted from blood. The CDR3 is CASSQTGTYGYTF. The CDR3 DNA sequence: TGTGCCAGCAGTCAGACAGGGACATATGGCTACACCTTC.